Below, 29 T cell receptor beta chains from the same sample are listed, as sequenced in a study of prognosis after radiotherapy for stage I lung cancer. It was by two-round multiplex PCR that TCR beta CDR3 was amplified from genomic DNA. With primers specific to each TRBV and TRBJ gene, the first-round PCR was performed. TCRdb reprocessed the multiplex PCR reads via MiXCR and lists one record per CDR3 protein. The sample consists of tens of thousands of distinct CDR3 sequences, 26% of them appearing once. This specimen consisted of PBMCs, obtained before or after stereotactic body radiation therapy (not recorded which). The receptors come from a donor at least 50 years old with non-small cell lung cancer.

This clonotype came up many times. The chain employs TRBV20-1 and TRBJ2-3; D is perhaps TRBD2 (6 bases). Germline V gene lookup returns CDR1 DFQATT and CDR2 SNEGSKA (reference sequence). V was trimmed by 3 bases and J by 2 bases, leaving 15 bases between them. This CDR3 region has 15 residues. Here the CDR3 DNA reads TGCAGTGCTAGGTTCGGGGAGGCGGACACAGATACGCAGTATTTT. Translated, it gives CSARFGEADTDTQYF.

This clonotype was recorded many times. V gene TRBV7-9 combines with J gene TRBJ1-1; 10 bases are shared with TRBD1. Looked up from germline, CDR1 is SEHNR and CDR2 is FQNEAQ (reference sequence). This CDR3 comprises 12 residues. J gave up 10 bases and V 5 bases, and 4 bases lay outside the gene matches. CDR3 region: CASSGTGVVAFF. CDR3 nucleotide sequence: TGTGCCAGCAGCGGGACAGGGGTCGTAGCTTTCTTT. Supplemented by reference TRBV7-9 and TRBJ1-1, the full variable domain reads DTGVSQNPRHKITKRGQNVTFRCDPISEHNRLYWYRQTLGQGPEFLTYFQNEAQLEKSRLLSDRFSAERPKGSFSTLEIQRTEQGDSAMYLCASSGTGVVAFFGQGTRLTVV.

On this clonotype: A far larger clone is only one base removed, so a read error is likely. CDR3 region: CASISGQGALNTEAFF. The CDR3 DNA reads as TGTGCCAGCATATCTGGACAGGGGGCCTTGAACACTGAAGCTTTCTTT. This chain uses TRBV6-5 with TRBJ1-1, with TRBD1 matching over 11 bases. Germline CDR1 reads MNHEY; CDR2 reads SVGAGI. The trim removed 7 bases at V and 0 bases at J, leaving 7 bases unmatched. CDR3 length: 16 amino acids.

The sample holds many counts of this clonotype. The rearrangement links TRBV7-9 to TRBJ1-6, with TRBD1 matching 9 bases. The CDR3 contains 16 residues. Trimming removed 1 base from V and 8 bases from J; junction bases left unmatched: 6. Germline CDR1 is SEHNR and CDR2 is FQNEAQ (reference sequence). The CDR3 loop reads CASSLVYGTGYSPLHF. CDR3 nucleotides: TGTGCCAGCAGCTTAGTTTACGGGACAGGGTATTCACCCCTCCACTTT. Full variable domain (remainder filled in from reference TRBV7-9 and TRBJ1-6): DTGVSQNPRHKITKRGQNVTFRCDPISEHNRLYWYRQTLGQGPEFLTYFQNEAQLEKSRLLSDRFSAERPKGSFSTLEIQRTEQGDSAMYLCASSLVYGTGYSPLHFGNGTRLTVT.

Concerning this clonotype itself: This sequence may be a read error, since a much larger clone differs from it by one base. In DNA, the CDR3 is TGTGCCAGCAGCCCAGACTCCGGATGGCATGAGCAGTTCTTC. Protein sequence: CASSPDSGWHEQFF. V usage is TRBV3-1 and J usage is TRBJ2-1; unclear D gene. This CDR3 spans 14 amino acids. Germline V CDR1 and CDR2: LGHDT, YNNKEL (reference sequence). With 4 bases removed from V and 8 bases from J, the gap between germline ends came to 15 bases.

This clonotype was seen at least ten times. The V and J genes are TRBV5-1 and TRBJ1-4; 9 nucleotides align to TRBD1. The CDR3 contains 16 residues. Unmatched junction bases numbered 7, after V lost 3 bases and J lost 4 bases. Germline-derived CDR1 and CDR2 are SGHRS and YFSETQ. This CDR3 reads CASSSGRTGVNEKLFF. The CDR3 DNA is TGCGCCAGCAGCTCGGGCCGGACAGGGGTTAATGAAAAACTGTTTTTT. Together with reference TRBV5-1 and TRBJ1-4, the CDR3 gives the full variable domain: KAGVTQTPRYLIKTRGQQVTLSCSPISGHRSVSWYQQTPGQGLQFLFEYFSETQRNKGNFPGRFSGRQFSNSRSEMNVSTLELGDSALYLCASSSGRTGVNEKLFFGSGTQLSVL.

Comment on this clonotype: This is likely a read error, given that the CDR3 carries no conserved phenylalanine or tryptophan at its end. No DNA is shown, since the ends of the CDR3 on it are uncertain; the CDR3 is the one TCRdb lists. The chain carries TRBV6-1 and TRBJ1-1; the table gives TRBD1 as D, unverified against the DNA. A total of 8 residues make up the CDR3, ends included. Germline lookup yields CDR1 MNHNS and CDR2 SASEGT. The CDR3 sequence is CASSRTGT.

This clonotype was found many times. The V gene is TRBV2, the J gene TRBJ2-7; D perhaps matches TRBD2 (6 bases). CDR1 is SNHLY and CDR2 is FYNNEI in the germline V gene. This CDR3 comprises 16 residues. Between the trimmed V and J ends, which lost 0 bases and 1 base, there was a span of 13 bases. CDR3 DNA: TGTGCCAGCAGTGAAGCGCTTTGGGCGGGATCCTACGAGCAGTACTTC. This codes for CASSEALWAGSYEQYF.

This clonotype was seen repeatedly, ten times or more. The genes are TRBV27 and TRBJ2-7; 10 positions match TRBD1. Trimming cost V 3 bases and J 2 bases; bases outside gene matches: 10. The germline gives CDR1 MNHEY, CDR2 SMNVEV (reference sequence). CDR3 length: 17 amino acids. The CDR3, as DNA: TGTGCCAGCAGTTTGGGGGGGACCGGGACAGGGGCCTACGAGCAGTACTTC. Translation: CASSLGGTGTGAYEQYF.

The sample holds many counts of this clonotype. V and J are TRBV9 and TRBJ2-2, with 7 positions matching TRBD2. Per germline, CDR1 SGDLS and CDR2 YYNGEE. The CDR3 extends over 16 amino acids. Unmatched junction bases numbered 5, after V lost 0 bases and J lost 3 bases. CDR3 residues: CASSVASGGYTGELFF. The CDR3 DNA reads as TGTGCCAGCAGCGTAGCGTCGGGGGGATACACCGGGGAGCTGTTTTTT.

This clonotype was picked up many times. V is TRBV18 and J is TRBJ2-6; D remains unclear. Germline V gene data show CDR1 as KGHSH and CDR2 as LQKENI. The V end was cut by 5 bases, the J end by 0 bases, with 5 bases between. The CDR3 is 14 residues long. The CDR3 is CASSGDSGANVLTF. In DNA, the CDR3 is TGTGCCAGCTCAGGGGACTCTGGGGCCAACGTCCTGACTTTC.

V and J are TRBV9 and TRBJ2-5; 8 nucleotides line up with TRBD1. Per the germline V gene, CDR1 is SGDLS and CDR2 is YYNGEE. The CDR3 loop spans 13 amino acids. Losses at the gene ends were 3 bases for V and 5 bases for J; bases not matched to a gene: 3. CDR3 in amino acids: CASSAQGAETQYF. CDR3 sequence (DNA): TGTGCCAGCAGCGCCCAGGGGGCGGAGACCCAGTACTTC. The variable domain in full, completed from reference TRBV9 and TRBJ2-5, reads DSGVTQTPKHLITATGQRVTLRCSPRSGDLSVYWYQQSLDQGLQFLIQYYNGEERAKGNILERFSAQQFPDLHSELNLSSLELGDSALYFCASSAQGAETQYFGPGTRLLVL.

With respect to this clonotype: Only one base separates this from a far larger clonotype, so it likely reflects a read error. The CDR3 is CASSEDRGRIDGYTF. In DNA form, the CDR3 reads TGTGCCAGCAGTGAAGACCGGGGGCGCATCGATGGCTACACCTTC. The genes are TRBV6-4 and TRBJ1-2, with D tentatively TRBD1 (6 bases). In germline, CDR1 is MRHNA, CDR2 SNTAGT. Deletions cut 3 bases from V and 6 bases from J, with 17 bases between. The CDR3 extends over 15 amino acids.

This clonotype has ten or more counts. The V gene is TRBV19, the J gene TRBJ1-4; D ambiguous. Germline V CDR1 and CDR2: LNHDA, SQIVND (reference sequence). V lost 4 bases and J 5 bases, leaving 14 bases between the germline ends. This CDR3 is 15 amino acids long. In nucleotides, the CDR3 is TGTGCCAGTAGTAATGGGCCTCCCCCCAATGAAAAACTGTTTTTT. Protein sequence: CASSNGPPPNEKLFF.

Concerning this clonotype: A clone one base away is much larger, so this may be a read error. The CDR3 does not end in the conserved phenylalanine or tryptophan, so this is likely a read error. The chain couples TRBV6-2 or TRBV6-3 to TRBJ1-2, with D possibly matching TRBD1 (5 bases). The CDR3 spans 15 residues. CDR1 is MNHEY and CDR2 is SVGEGT in the germline V gene. V gave up 5 bases and J gave up 5 bases, with 18 bases separating them. CDR3 protein: CASSAEVRDGYGYTL. The CDR3, as DNA: TGTGCCAGCAGTGCAGAGGTGAGGGACGGTTATGGCTACACCCTC.

This clonotype was observed at least ten times. This chain connects TRBV20-1 to TRBJ1-4, with 11 bases matching TRBD1. J was trimmed by 2 bases and V by 5 bases; bases with no gene match: 7. Germline-derived CDR1 and CDR2 are DFQATT and SNEGSKA (reference sequence). This CDR3 contains 16 residues. The CDR3 DNA follows: TGCAGTGCTTCTCGGACAGGGGGCTTTACTAATGAAAAACTGTTTTTT. It translates to CSASRTGGFTNEKLFF.

This clonotype was seen at least ten times. The chain carries TRBV19 and TRBJ2-2; TRBD2 matches at 11 bases. The CDR3 has 18 residues. The V and J ends lost 4 bases and 4 bases, in that order; junction bases with no gene match: 11. The V gene's germline CDR1 is LNHDA and CDR2 SQIVND (reference sequence). CDR3 protein: CASSTTYLAGGGTGELFF. In nucleotides, the CDR3 is TGTGCCAGTAGTACTACCTATCTAGCGGGGGGCGGCACCGGGGAGCTGTTTTTT. Looking up the rest from reference TRBV19 and TRBJ2-2 gives the full variable domain: DGGITQSPKYLFRKEGQNVTLSCEQNLNHDAMYWYRQDPGQGLRLIYYSQIVNDFQKGDIAEGYSVSREKKESFPLTVTSAQKNPTAFYLCASSTTYLAGGGTGELFFGEGSRLTVL.

This clonotype has a count of ten or more. CDR3 nucleotides: TGTGCCAGCACCCCAGGGACAGGGGAAAGTGACGGAAAACTGTTTTTT. This codes for CASTPGTGESDGKLFF. The chain joins TRBV7-9 to TRBJ1-4, with 10 bases aligning to TRBD1. CDR1 is SEHNR and CDR2 is FQNEAQ in the germline V gene (reference sequence). V shed 7 bases, J shed 10 bases, and the junction held 15 bases outside the gene matches. The CDR3 runs to 16 residues.

A note on this clonotype: A far larger clone lies a single base away; this is likely a read error. The chain has TRBV7-3 and TRBJ2-1, with TRBD2 matching 8 bases. The CDR3 loop spans 16 amino acids. V dropped 5 bases and J dropped 5; count of bases not matched to a gene: 11. Germline V gene sequence: CDR1 SGHTA, CDR2 FQGTGA. The CDR3 bases are TGTGCCAGCAGCAGGGGAGCGGGGGACAACGACAATGAGCAGTTCTTC. Translation: CASSRGAGDNDNEQFF.

About this clonotype itself: Because the CDR3's place on the DNA is in doubt, the DNA is left out and the CDR3 is given as listed by TCRdb. The chain joins TRBV6-2 or TRBV6-3 to TRBJ2-3; the DNA was not compared with TRBD1, the D call given in the table. The CDR3 is 15 amino acids long, termini counted. Germline V gene lookup returns CDR1 MNHEY and CDR2 SVGEGT. The CDR3 protein is CASSEVAGGTDTKYF.

This clonotype was recorded at least ten times. CDR3 sequence: CAWSIQGAGEQYF. As DNA, the CDR3 is TGTGCCTGGAGTATACAGGGGGCGGGGGAGCAGTACTTC. The V gene is TRBV30, the J gene TRBJ2-7; 9 nucleotides match TRBD1. The CDR3 has 13 residues. Germline loops: CDR1 GTSNPN, CDR2 SVGIG (reference sequence). Trimming at V came to 2 bases and at J to 7 bases, leaving 6 bases not matched to a gene.

In the case of this clonotype: A read error is likely here: a far larger clone is one base away. The rearrangement links TRBV6-5 to TRBJ2-2; D possibly corresponds to TRBD1 (6 bases). In germline, CDR1 is MNHEY, CDR2 SVGAGI. Trimming left V 6 bases short and J 7 bases short, with 15 bases between. CDR3 length equals 14 residues. CDR3 coding DNA: TGTGCCAGCAGGCCTTACAGGGTCAACGGGGAGCTGTTTTTT. It yields the protein CASRPYRVNGELFF.

This clonotype was counted between two and nine times. Being one base from a much bigger clone, this may be a read error. The CDR3 is CASRTGTGVYEQHF. CDR3 sequence (DNA): TGTGCCAGTAGGACCGGGACAGGGGTGTACGAGCAGCACTTC. The J gene is TRBJ2-7, the V gene TRBV19; 10 nucleotides line up with TRBD1. The CDR3 has 14 residues. Germline CDR1 is LNHDA and CDR2 is SQIVND (reference sequence).

As for this clonotype: A much larger clone is a single base away; this may be a read error. The rearrangement uses TRBV6-2 or TRBV6-3 and TRBJ2-2, with 7 positions matching TRBD1. The CDR3 consists of 16 residues. Germline CDR1 is MNHEY and CDR2 is SVGEGT. The CDR3 is CASSHSAGGSNGELFF. CDR3 nucleotide sequence: TGTGCCAGCAGTCACTCCGCAGGGGGATCGAACGGGGAGCTGTTTTTT.

This rearrangement joins TRBV7-8 to TRBJ2-7; D possibly corresponds to TRBD2 (7 bases). This CDR3 has 17 residues. The germline V gene has CDR1 SGHVS and CDR2 FQNEAQ. Trimming took 1 base from V and 2 from J, leaving 18 bases between them. CDR3 DNA sequence: TGTGCCAGCAGCTTAGGAGGGGGGAGGGGGGCTGCCTACGAGCAGTACTTC. It translates to CASSLGGGRGAAYEQYF.

This clonotype appeared many times. CDR3 protein: CASSEFGGSTYNEQFF. The CDR3 DNA is TGTGCCAGCAGTGAATTCGGGGGCAGCACCTACAATGAGCAGTTCTTC. The gene calls are TRBV6-4 and TRBJ2-1; either TRBD1 or TRBD2 may fit D (6 bases each). This CDR3 region has 16 residues. Germline CDR1 reads MRHNA; CDR2 reads SNTAGT. Trimming stripped 3 bases from V and 2 bases from J, with 14 bases between.

This clonotype was recorded many times. The chain combines TRBV28 with TRBJ1-5, with 7 bases aligning to TRBD1. Germline CDR1 and CDR2: MDHEN and SYDVKM. CDR3 size: 16 residues. V dropped 6 bases and J dropped 0; count of bases not matched to a gene: 8. The CDR3 DNA reads TGTGCCAGCAGCCTGGACGGGACAGTTAGCAATCAGCCCCAGCATTTT. Translated, it gives CASSLDGTVSNQPQHF.

This clonotype was seen repeatedly, ten times or more. This chain connects TRBV5-1 to TRBJ1-6, with 7 positions matching TRBD1. J was trimmed by 11 bases and V by 7 bases; bases with no gene match: 12. The CDR3 is made up of 14 amino acids. Per the germline V gene, CDR1 is SGHRS and CDR2 is YFSETQ. As DNA, the CDR3 is TGCGCCAGCGGCGCCGGGACAGCAAAGGCACCCCTCCACTTT. Its protein is CASGAGTAKAPLHF.

With respect to this clonotype: This sequence may be a read error, since a much larger clone differs from it by one base. The rearrangement uses TRBV20-1 and TRBJ2-5; no firm D call. Germline CDR1 DFQATT, CDR2 SNEGSKA (reference sequence). CDR3 length: 13 amino acids. Trimming pared 2 bases from V and 5 bases from J, leaving 12 bases between. CDR3 sequence reads: CSARHGPLETQYF. The CDR3 bases are TGCAGTGCTAGACACGGGCCGTTGGAGACCCAGTACTTC.